The clone carrying this TCR beta chain appeared a few times. The antigen is unknown. The germline V gene encodes CDR1 MNHNS and CDR2 SASEGT. The CDR3 runs 15 residues. V was clipped by 6 bases and J by 5 bases; unmatched bases: 10. The data were obtained in a study of vaccination and CD4 T cells after COVID-19. Study context: Nasal swab PCR detected SARS-CoV-2 in convalescent patients, who comprised 9 or 10 mild cases and one severe case. Two doses of either BNT162b2 or mRNA-1273 vaccine went to participants. Typically, post-vaccine samples were obtained a median roughly 70 days after dose two, within a range of 14 to 241.

Oncomine TCR Beta short-read sequencing was applied to DNA from cultured CD4+ T cells. TCRdb fed the PCR reads into MiXCR, producing one record per CDR3 protein. The sample has roughly 15,000 distinct CDR3 sequences; about 67% are singletons. Treatment meaning: approximately 9-day PBMC culture with coronavirus spike peptide pools or control peptides (ViraFEST assay). ViraFEST used peptide pools to expand antigen-specific T cells and subsequently sequenced their TCRs. Source material: CD4+ T cells from blood, cultured in vitro. This receptor was taken from a human donor who had recovered from COVID-19. The J gene is TRBJ1-5, the V gene TRBV6-1; 7 bases match TRBD1. CDR3 nucleotides: TGTGCCAGCAGCTCTCCAGGGGGGCCGGATCAGCCCCAGCATTTT. Protein: CASSSPGGPDQPQHF.